This T cell receptor (beta chain) was identified during a study of siplizumab effects on memory and regulatory T cells. Details on this clone: Antigen unknown.

With V trimmed by 4 bases and J by 2 bases, 9 bases remained unmatched. This CDR3 spans 16 amino acids. From germline, CDR1 is SGDLS and CDR2 YYNGEE. Method: immunoSEQ multiplex PCR; TCRdb's copy keeps in-frame clones and lacks some. The sample shows about 100,000 clones, 75% to 95% of them seen only once. Study-wide results and caveats: Naive T cells appeared more varied than memory cells and looked like key alloresponse contributors. Tracing alloreactive clones into unstimulated subsets worked for only a minor fraction of them. A mean of roughly 70% of mappable alloreactive CD4+ clones were Treg-derived with siplizumab, compared with around 26% in controls.

V usage is TRBV9 and J usage is TRBJ2-3; 8 nucleotides line up with TRBD2. The clonotype was recovered from a human donor in good health. Material for sequencing was CD4+ T cells sorted from blood. CDR3 sequence (DNA): TGTGCCAGCAGCCCCCGAGGAGCGGGGGACACAGATACGCAGTATTTT. Its translation: CASSPRGAGDTDTQYF.